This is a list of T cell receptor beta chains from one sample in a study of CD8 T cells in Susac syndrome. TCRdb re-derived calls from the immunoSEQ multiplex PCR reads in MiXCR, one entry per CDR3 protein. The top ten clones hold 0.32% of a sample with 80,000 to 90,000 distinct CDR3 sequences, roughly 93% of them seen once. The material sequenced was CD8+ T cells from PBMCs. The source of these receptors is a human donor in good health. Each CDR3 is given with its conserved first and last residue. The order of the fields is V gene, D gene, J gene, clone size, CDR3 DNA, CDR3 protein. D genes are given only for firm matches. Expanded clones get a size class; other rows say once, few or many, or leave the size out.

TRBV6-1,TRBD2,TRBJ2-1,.,TGTGCCAGCAGTCGTGGCTCGGGACTAGCAAAGGGCAATGAGCAGTTCTTC,CASSRGSGLAKGNEQFF
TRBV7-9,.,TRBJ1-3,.,TGTGCCAGCAGCCCGGGTTTTGGCACCATATATTTT,CASSPGFGTIYF
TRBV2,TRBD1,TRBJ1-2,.,TGTGCCAGCAGTGAAAGGCCAGGGGGCTCCTATGGCTACACCTTC,CASSERPGGSYGYTF
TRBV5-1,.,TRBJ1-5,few,TGCGCCAGCAGTTTGGATGGAGTCGAAAATCAGCCCCAGCATTTT,CASSLDGVENQPQHF
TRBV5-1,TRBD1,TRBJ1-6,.,TGCGCCAGCAGCTTGGGACAGGGGGCTCCGCCGGCCCTCCACTTT,CASSLGQGAPPALHF
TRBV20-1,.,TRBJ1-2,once,TGCAGTGCGCCGGTGACAACGGGCTATGGCTACACCTTC,CSAPVTTGYGYTF
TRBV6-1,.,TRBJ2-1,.,TGTGCCAGCAGTTATCTAACCGGGACCACTCAGTTCTTC,CASSYLTGTTQFF
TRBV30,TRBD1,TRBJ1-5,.,TGTGCCTGGAGTCATTTCGGGACAGAGAATCAGCCCCAGCATTTT,CAWSHFGTENQPQHF
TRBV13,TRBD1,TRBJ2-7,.,TGTGCCAGCAGCTCCAGGGGGAACGAGCAGTACTTC,CASSSRGNEQYF
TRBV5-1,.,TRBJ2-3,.,TGCGCCAGCAGCTTGGTGGGAAGGGGCACAGATACGCAGTATTTT,CASSLVGRGTDTQYF
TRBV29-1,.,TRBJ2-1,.,TGCAGCGTTGCGCCCGACAATGAGCAGTTCTTC,CSVAPDNEQFF
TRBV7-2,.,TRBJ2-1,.,TGTGCCAGCAGCTTAGGACGAATCACGGATGAGCAGTTCTTC,CASSLGRITDEQFF
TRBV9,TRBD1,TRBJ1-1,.,TGTGCCAGCAGCTCCCGGGACAGGATTCTGAGCACTGAAGCTTTCTTT,CASSSRDRILSTEAFF
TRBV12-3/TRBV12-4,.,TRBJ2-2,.,TGTGCCAGCAGTCCCCAAGGAGGGTACGAGGAGCTGTTTTTT,CASSPQGGYEELFF
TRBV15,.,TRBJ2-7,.,TGTGCCACCAGCAAGGGCAGGAGCTCCTACGAGCAGTACTTC,CATSKGRSSYEQYF
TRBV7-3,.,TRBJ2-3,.,TGTGCCAGCAGCTTAACGGGTGGAGCCACAGATACGCAGTATTTT,CASSLTGGATDTQYF
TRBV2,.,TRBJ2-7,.,TGTGCCAGCATCTTGACCACCTACGAGCAGTACTTC,CASILTTYEQYF
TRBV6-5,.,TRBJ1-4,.,TGTGCCAGCAGGGGAACAGGGAATGAAAAACTGTTTTTT,CASRGTGNEKLFF
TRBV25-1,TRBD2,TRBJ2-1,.,TGTGCCAGCAGTGATTGGGGAGGGGTTCACAATGAGCAGTTCTTC,CASSDWGGVHNEQFF
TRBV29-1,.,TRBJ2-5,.,TGCAGCGTTGATGGGCAGGGCGAAGAGACCCAGTACTTC,CSVDGQGEETQYF
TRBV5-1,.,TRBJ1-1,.,TGCGCCAGCAGCCCTGACAGGACTGAAGCTTTCTTT,CASSPDRTEAFF
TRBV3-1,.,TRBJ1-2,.,TGTGCCAGCAGCCAAGTTCTGCAGATTGGGGTCTATGGCTACACCTTC,CASSQVLQIGVYGYTF
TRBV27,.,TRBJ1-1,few,TGTGCCAGCAGTTTAGAGGGACTCAACACTGAAGCTTTCTTT,CASSLEGLNTEAFF
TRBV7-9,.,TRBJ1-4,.,TGTGCCAGCAGACAAAATGAAAAACTGTTTTTT,CASRQNEKLFF
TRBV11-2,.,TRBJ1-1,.,TGTGCCAGCAGCGATCCGCCCGACAGTAAGGCTTTCTTT,CASSDPPDSKAFF
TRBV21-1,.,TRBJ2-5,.,TGTGCCAGCAGCAAAAGAGCTTCTGCGTTTCGGTCCGGGGCGTTGGAAGAGACCCAGTACTTC,CASSKRASAFRSGALEETQYF
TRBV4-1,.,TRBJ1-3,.,TGCGCCAGCAGCCAGCAGGCGTCTGGAAACACCATATATTTT,CASSQQASGNTIYF
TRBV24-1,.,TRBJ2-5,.,TGTGCCACCAGTGATCCAGGGGCCGGGGAGACCCAGTACTTC,CATSDPGAGETQYF
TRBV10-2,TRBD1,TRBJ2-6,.,TGCGCCAGCAGTCAGGGACAGGCCTCTGGGGCCAACGTCCTGACTTTC,CASSQGQASGANVLTF
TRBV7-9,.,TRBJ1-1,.,TGTGCCAGCAGCCCCACGAGGTCCAAAGCGGCTGAAGCTTTCTTT,CASSPTRSKAAEAFF
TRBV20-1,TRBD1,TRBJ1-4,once,TGCAGTGCTCCGGGACAGTCAACTAATGAAAAACTGTTTTTT,CSAPGQSTNEKLFF
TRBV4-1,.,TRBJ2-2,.,TGCGCCAGCAGCCAAGATCGAAGGCAGGCCGGGGAGCTGTTTTTT,CASSQDRRQAGELFF
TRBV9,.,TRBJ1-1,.,TGTGCCAGCAGCGTAGGCGACGGAAATGAAGCTTTCTTT,CASSVGDGNEAFF
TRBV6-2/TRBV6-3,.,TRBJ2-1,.,TGTGCCAGCACCCTCAACAATGAGCAGTTCTTC,CASTLNNEQFF
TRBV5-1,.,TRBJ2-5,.,TGCGCCAGCATCCCTCGAAGGGCGAGACGAGAGACCCAGTACTTC,CASIPRRARRETQYF
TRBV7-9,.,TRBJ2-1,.,TGTGCCAGCACCCGGGACGCAGACTACAATGAGCAGTTCTTC,CASTRDADYNEQFF
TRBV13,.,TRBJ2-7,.,TGTGCCAGCAGCTCTAACCTTTGGGGCTACGAGCAGTACTTC,CASSSNLWGYEQYF
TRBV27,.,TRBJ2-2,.,TGTGCCAGCAGGTCGACCGGGGAGCTGTTTTTT,CASRSTGELFF
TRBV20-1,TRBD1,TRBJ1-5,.,TGCAGTGCTGAGGACAGGAGCAATCAGCCCCAGCATTTT,CSAEDRSNQPQHF
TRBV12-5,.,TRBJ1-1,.,TGTGCTAGTGGTTTGGTCCTCCTGACAGACCTGAACACTGAAGCTTTCTTT,CASGLVLLTDLNTEAFF
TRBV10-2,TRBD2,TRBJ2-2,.,TGCGCCAGCAAGCGGGGGCCCAACACCGGGGAGCTGTTTTTT,CASKRGPNTGELFF
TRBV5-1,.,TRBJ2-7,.,TGCGCCAGCAGCCCGGCGGGGTCTGTCGAGCAGTACTTC,CASSPAGSVEQYF
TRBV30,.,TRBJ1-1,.,TGTGCCTGGAGGAGCACAGGGTTTAACACTGAAGCTTTCTTT,CAWRSTGFNTEAFF
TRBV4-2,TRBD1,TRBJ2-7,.,TGTGCCAGCAGCCAAGCCAGGGGGTTCTACGAGCAGTACTTC,CASSQARGFYEQYF
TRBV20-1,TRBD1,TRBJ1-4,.,TGCAGTGCTAGTGGGACAGCAACTAATGAAAAACTGTTTTTT,CSASGTATNEKLFF
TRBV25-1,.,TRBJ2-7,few,TGTGCCAGCAGTGAGGCGACAGGCCCCCTAGCCGAGCAGTACTTC,CASSEATGPLAEQYF
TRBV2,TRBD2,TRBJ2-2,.,TGTGCCAGTATACGGACGGGGGGGAAAGCCGGGGAGCTGTTTTTT,CASIRTGGKAGELFF